The 9 T cell receptor beta chains below come from one sample, sequenced in a study of blood T cell repertoires in COVID-19. Here immunoSEQ multiplex PCR was the method, and the copy in TCRdb shows in-frame clones only, minus some. The profile shows about 90,000 clones, 89% of them singletons. Sequencing used peripheral blood. These receptors were obtained from a woman in her 70s with acute or convalescent COVID-19.

The rearrangement links TRBV5-4 to TRBJ1-6, with 7 bases aligning to TRBD1. The CDR3 length is 16 residues. CDR1 is SGHNT and CDR2 is YYREEE in the germline V gene (reference sequence). V lost 5 bases and J lost 7; bases outside the gene matches: 12. As DNA, the CDR3 is TGTGCCAGCAGGGGACAATGGGACAGCTGGAATTCACCCCTCCACTTT. It specifies CASRGQWDSWNSPLHF.

The chain joins TRBV6-2 or TRBV6-3 to TRBJ2-3, with 13 bases identical to TRBD2. There are 16 residues in the CDR3. From germline, CDR1 is MNHEY and CDR2 SVGEGT. V lost 0 bases and J lost 4; bases outside the gene matches: 1. The CDR3 DNA follows: TGTGCCAGCAGTTACTCACTAGCGGGGGGGTCAGATACGCAGTATTTT. Translating it yields CASSYSLAGGSDTQYF.

The chain has TRBV25-1 and TRBJ2-2; 9 nucleotides match TRBD2. The CDR3 length is 15 residues. The germline gives CDR1 MGHDK, CDR2 SYGVNS. J was trimmed by 0 bases and V by 8 bases; bases with no gene match: 4. In DNA form, the CDR3 reads TGTGCCAGCTTTAGCGGGAGAGCGAACACCGGGGAGCTGTTTTTT. Translating gives CASFSGRANTGELFF.

V usage is TRBV7-2 and J usage is TRBJ2-1; 9 nucleotides align to TRBD2. The CDR3 extends over 14 amino acids. The ends lost 1 base at V and 8 bases at J; junction bases unmatched: 3. Germline CDR1 and CDR2: SGHTA and FQGNSA. The CDR3 sequence: CASSLGTSVDEQFF. DNA for the CDR3: TGTGCCAGCAGCTTAGGGACTAGCGTGGATGAGCAGTTCTTC.

V and J are TRBV5-1 and TRBJ2-1; D perhaps matches TRBD2 (6 bases). V gave up 3 bases and J gave up 6 bases, with 22 bases separating them. Germline-derived CDR1 and CDR2 are SGHRS and YFSETQ. The CDR3 contains 17 residues. The CDR3 here is CASSWTSSGTGINEQFF. DNA of the CDR3: TGCGCCAGCAGCTGGACTTCGAGTGGGACTGGCATCAATGAGCAGTTCTTC.

This clone appeared once. CDR3 sequence (DNA): TGTGCCACCTACCCCTCGGGTCTTCCTGGAAACACCATATATTTT. This translates into CATYPSGLPGNTIYF. J is TRBJ1-3 and V is TRBV6-5; D remains unclear. The V and J ends lost 10 bases and 2 bases respectively, with 18 bases between them. CDR1 MNHEY and CDR2 SVGAGI come from the germline V gene. The CDR3 is 15 residues long.

The chain employs TRBV4-2 and TRBJ2-1; unclear D gene. V was cut by 4 bases and J by 0 bases, with 4 bases left in between. Per germline, CDR1 LGHNA and CDR2 YNFKEQ. There are 13 residues in the CDR3. DNA for the CDR3: TGTGCCAGCAGCCCCGGCTCCTACAATGAGCAGTTCTTC. It encodes CASSPGSYNEQFF.

The CDR3 protein is CASSIQDRGPSKLFF. CDR3 DNA: TGTGCCAGTAGTATCCAGGACAGGGGGCCTAGTAAGCTGTTTTTT. The rearrangement links TRBV19 to TRBJ2-2; 11 bases align to TRBD1. Looked up from germline, CDR1 is LNHDA and CDR2 is SQIVND (reference sequence). V shed 3 bases and J 12 bases; nucleotides not matched to a gene: 9. The CDR3 has 15 amino acids.

This sequence joins TRBV5-4 and TRBJ2-7, with D unresolved. The CDR3 totals 14 residues. CDR1 and CDR2 (germline): SGHNT, YYREEE (reference sequence). V lost 0 bases, J lost 0 bases, and 7 bases lay in between. The DNA of the CDR3 is TGTGCCAGCAGCTTGGTTGACACCTCCTACGAGCAGTACTTC. Its translation: CASSLVDTSYEQYF.